This T cell receptor (beta chain) stems from a study of cytomegalovirus exposure and HLA in healthy donors. Study-wide results and caveats: Most likely, a cluster of highly shared sequence variants arose as a sequencing artifact. DRB1 had the most TCR associations and HLA-C the fewest, a later analysis found, with rates varying by HLA locus.

The CDR3 runs to 14 residues. V was shortened by 4 bases and J by 6 bases, with 11 bases between the two germline ends. Germline V gene sequence: CDR1 SGHRS, CDR2 YFSETQ. Use of 60 Vbeta and 13 Jbeta primers characterized the PCR. Profiling relied on immunoSEQ multiplex PCR, and the TCRdb table lists in-frame clones only, not all of them. The sample has 110,000 to 150,000 clones; around 80% are singletons. This clone was detected only a few times. Its matching antigen is unknown. The V call is TRBV5-1, the J call TRBJ1-6; D is unclear. Sequencing was carried out using PBMCs. The sequence was obtained from a man between 35 and 55 years old in good health and CMV-seronegative. The CDR3 bases are TGCGCCAGCAGCCTCGACACGGTTAATTCACCCCTCCACTTT. It encodes CASSLDTVNSPLHF.